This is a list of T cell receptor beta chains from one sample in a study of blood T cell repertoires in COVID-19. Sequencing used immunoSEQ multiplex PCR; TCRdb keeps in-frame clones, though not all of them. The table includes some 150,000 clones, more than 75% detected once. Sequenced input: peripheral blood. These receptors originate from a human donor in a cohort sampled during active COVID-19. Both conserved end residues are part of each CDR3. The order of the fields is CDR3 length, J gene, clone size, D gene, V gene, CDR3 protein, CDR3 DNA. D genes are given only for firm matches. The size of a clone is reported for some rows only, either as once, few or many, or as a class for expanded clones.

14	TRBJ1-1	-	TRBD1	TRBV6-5	CASIPRTGVTEAFF	TGTGCCAGCATTCCACGGACAGGGGTCACTGAAGCTTTCTTT
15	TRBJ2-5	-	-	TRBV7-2	CASSFRIGQQETQYF	TGTGCCAGCAGCTTTAGAATCGGACAGCAAGAGACCCAGTACTTC
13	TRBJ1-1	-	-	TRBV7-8	CASSLANTVGAFF	TGTGCCAGCAGCTTAGCGAATACAGTTGGAGCTTTCTTT
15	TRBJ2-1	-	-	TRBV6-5	CASSYSGFSYNEQFF	TGTGCCAGCAGCTATAGCGGTTTCTCCTACAATGAGCAGTTCTTC
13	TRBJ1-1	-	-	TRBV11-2	CASSLGMGPGAFF	TGTGCCAGCAGCTTAGGAATGGGGCCAGGCGCCTTCTTT
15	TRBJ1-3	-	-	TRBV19	CASSIGLTGGNTIYF	TGTGCCAGTAGTATAGGACTCACAGGTGGAAACACCATATATTTT
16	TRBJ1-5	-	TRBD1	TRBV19	CASATNLQGIRQPQHF	TGTGCCAGTGCGACAAACCTACAGGGGATTCGGCAGCCCCAGCATTTT
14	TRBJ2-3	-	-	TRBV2	CASTSGTSTDTQYF	TGTGCCAGCACGAGCGGTACTAGCACAGATACGCAGTATTTT
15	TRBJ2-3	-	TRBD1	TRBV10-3	CAISEGTGETDTQYF	TGTGCCATCAGTGAGGGGACAGGGGAAACAGATACGCAGTATTTT
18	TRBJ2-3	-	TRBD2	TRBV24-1	CATSEAAGEIYPTDTQYF	TGTGCCACCAGTGAAGCAGCGGGGGAGATCTACCCCACAGATACGCAGTATTTT
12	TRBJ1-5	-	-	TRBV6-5	CASSSQDQPQHF	TGTGCCAGCAGTTCCCAGGATCAGCCCCAGCATTTT
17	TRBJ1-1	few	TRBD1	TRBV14	CASSQGTDWTGNTEAFF	TGTGCCAGCAGCCAGGGGACAGACTGGACGGGGAACACTGAAGCTTTCTTT
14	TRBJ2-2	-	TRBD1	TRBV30	CAVGDRENTGELFF	TGTGCCGTCGGCGACAGGGAAAACACCGGGGAGCTGTTTTTT
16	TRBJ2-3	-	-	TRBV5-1	CASSLAVLAFTDTQYF	TGCGCCAGCAGCTTGGCCGTCCTAGCTTTCACAGATACGCAGTATTTT
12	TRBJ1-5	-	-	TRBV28	CASTQAGQPQHF	TGTGCCAGCACACAGGCCGGACAGCCCCAGCATTTT
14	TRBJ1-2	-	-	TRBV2	CASSRGGAEYGYTF	TGTGCCAGCAGTCGAGGGGGGGCAGAATATGGCTACACCTTC
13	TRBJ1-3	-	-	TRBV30	CAWSKGSGNTIYF	TGTGCCTGGAGTAAGGGGTCTGGAAACACCATATATTTT
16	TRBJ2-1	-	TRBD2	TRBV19	CASSIKGLAVYNEQFF	TGTGCCAGTAGTATAAAGGGGCTAGCGGTCTACAATGAGCAGTTCTTC
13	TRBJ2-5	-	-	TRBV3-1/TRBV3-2	CASSQGGRETQYF	TGTGCCAGCAGCCAAGGAGGGCGAGAGACCCAGTACTTC
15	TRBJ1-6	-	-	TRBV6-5	CASHPRSAYNSPLHF	TGTGCCAGTCACCCCAGGTCCGCCTATAATTCACCCCTCCACTTT
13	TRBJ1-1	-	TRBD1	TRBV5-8	CASSPDREAAAFF	TGTGCCAGCAGCCCGGACAGGGAGGCTGCCGCTTTCTTT
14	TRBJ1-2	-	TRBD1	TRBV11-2	CASSGGTGLYGYTF	TGTGCCAGCAGCGGAGGGACAGGCCTCTATGGCTACACCTTC
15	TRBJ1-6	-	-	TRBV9	CASSARTDYNSPLHF	TGTGCCAGCAGCGCCCGGACTGATTATAATTCACCCCTCCACTTT
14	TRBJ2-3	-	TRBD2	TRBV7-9	CASTVAGVGDTQYF	TGTGCCAGCACCGTTGCGGGGGTGGGAGATACGCAGTATTTT
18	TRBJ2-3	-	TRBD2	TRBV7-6	CASSLAAGGRRSTDTQYF	TGTGCCAGCAGCTTAGCAGCGGGGGGGCGAAGGAGCACAGATACGCAGTATTTT
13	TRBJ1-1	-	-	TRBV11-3	CASSRGKNTEAFF	TGTGCCAGCAGTCGAGGGAAGAACACTGAAGCTTTCTTT
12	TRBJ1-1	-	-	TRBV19	CASSTVFAEAFF	TGTGCCAGTAGTACGGTTTTCGCTGAAGCTTTCTTT